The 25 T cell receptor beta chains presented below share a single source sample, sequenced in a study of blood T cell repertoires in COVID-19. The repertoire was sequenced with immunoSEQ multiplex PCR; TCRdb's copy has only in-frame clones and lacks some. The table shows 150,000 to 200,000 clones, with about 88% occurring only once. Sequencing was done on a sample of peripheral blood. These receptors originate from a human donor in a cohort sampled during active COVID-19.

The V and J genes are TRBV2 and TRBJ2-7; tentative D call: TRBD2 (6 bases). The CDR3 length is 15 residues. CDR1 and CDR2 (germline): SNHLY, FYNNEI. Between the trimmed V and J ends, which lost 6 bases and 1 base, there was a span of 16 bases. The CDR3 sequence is CASREQAGISYEQYF. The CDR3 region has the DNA TGTGCCAGCAGGGAACAGGCGGGAATTTCCTACGAGCAGTACTTC.

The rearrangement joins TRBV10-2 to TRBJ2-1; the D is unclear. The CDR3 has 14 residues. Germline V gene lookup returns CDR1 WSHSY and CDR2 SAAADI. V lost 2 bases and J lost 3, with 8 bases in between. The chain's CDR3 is CASSEQSLYNEQFF. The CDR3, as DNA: TGCGCCAGCAGTGAGCAATCACTCTACAATGAGCAGTTCTTC.

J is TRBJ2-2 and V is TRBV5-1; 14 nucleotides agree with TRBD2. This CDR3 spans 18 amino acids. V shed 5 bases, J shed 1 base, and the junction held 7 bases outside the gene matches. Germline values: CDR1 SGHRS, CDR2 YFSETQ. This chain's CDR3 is CASRVTGTSGRNTGELFF. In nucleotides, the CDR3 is TGCGCCAGCAGGGTTACAGGGACTAGCGGGAGGAACACCGGGGAGCTGTTTTTT.

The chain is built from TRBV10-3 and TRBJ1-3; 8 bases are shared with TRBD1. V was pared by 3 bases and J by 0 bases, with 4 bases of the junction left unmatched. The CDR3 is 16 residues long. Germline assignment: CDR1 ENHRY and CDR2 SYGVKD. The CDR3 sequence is CAISDPDRDSGNTIYF. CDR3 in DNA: TGTGCCATCAGTGACCCGGACAGGGACTCTGGAAACACCATATATTTT.

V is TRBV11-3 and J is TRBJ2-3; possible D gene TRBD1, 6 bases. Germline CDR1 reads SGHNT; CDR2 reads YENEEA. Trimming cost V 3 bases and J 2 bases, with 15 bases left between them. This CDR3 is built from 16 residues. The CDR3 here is CASSFGLGAVTDTQYF. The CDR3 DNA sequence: TGTGCCAGCAGCTTCGGACTGGGGGCGGTCACAGATACGCAGTATTTT. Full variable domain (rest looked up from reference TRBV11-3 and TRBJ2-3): EAGVVQSPRYKIIEKKQPVAFWCNPISGHNTLYWYLQNLGQGPELLIRYENEEAVDDSQLPKDRFSAERLKGVDSTLKIQPAELGDSAVYLCASSFGLGAVTDTQYFGPGTRLTVL.

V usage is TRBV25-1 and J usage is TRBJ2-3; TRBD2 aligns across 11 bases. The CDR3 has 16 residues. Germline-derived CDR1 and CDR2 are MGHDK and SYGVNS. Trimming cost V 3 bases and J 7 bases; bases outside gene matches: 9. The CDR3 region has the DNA TGTGCCAGCAGTGAGGGACTAGCGGCGCTCTTTTATACGCAGTATTTT. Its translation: CASSEGLAALFYTQYF. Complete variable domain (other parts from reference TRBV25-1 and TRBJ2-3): EADIYQTPRYLVIGTGKKITLECSQTMGHDKMYWYQQDPGMELHLIHYSYGVNSTEKGDLSSESTVSRIRTEHFPLTLESARPSHTSQYLCASSEGLAALFYTQYFGPGTRLTVL.

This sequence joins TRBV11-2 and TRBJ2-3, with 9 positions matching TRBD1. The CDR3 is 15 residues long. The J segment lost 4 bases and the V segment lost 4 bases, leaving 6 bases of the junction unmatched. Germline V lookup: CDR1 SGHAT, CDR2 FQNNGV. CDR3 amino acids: CASSSRDRVSDTQYF. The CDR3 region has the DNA TGTGCCAGCAGCTCCCGGGACAGGGTGTCAGATACGCAGTATTTT.

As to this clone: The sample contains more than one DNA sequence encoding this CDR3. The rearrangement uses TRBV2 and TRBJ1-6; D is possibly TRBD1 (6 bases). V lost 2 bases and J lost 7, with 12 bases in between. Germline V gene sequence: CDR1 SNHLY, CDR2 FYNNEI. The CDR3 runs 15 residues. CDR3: CASSELGGGNSPLHF. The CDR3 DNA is TGTGCCAGCAGTGAATTGGGGGGGGGCAATTCACCCCTCCACTTT.

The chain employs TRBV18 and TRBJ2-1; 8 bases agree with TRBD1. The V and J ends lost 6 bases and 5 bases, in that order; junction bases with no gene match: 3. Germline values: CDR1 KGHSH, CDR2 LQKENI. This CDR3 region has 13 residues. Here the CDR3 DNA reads TGTGCCAGCTCTAGACAGGGGAACAATGAGCAGTTCTTC. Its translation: CASSRQGNNEQFF.

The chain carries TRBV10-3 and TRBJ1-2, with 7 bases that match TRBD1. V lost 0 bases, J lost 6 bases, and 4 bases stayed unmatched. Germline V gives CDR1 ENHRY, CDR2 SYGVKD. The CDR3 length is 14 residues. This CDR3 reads CAISESRQGDGYTF. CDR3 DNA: TGTGCCATCAGTGAGTCGAGGCAGGGGGATGGCTACACCTTC.

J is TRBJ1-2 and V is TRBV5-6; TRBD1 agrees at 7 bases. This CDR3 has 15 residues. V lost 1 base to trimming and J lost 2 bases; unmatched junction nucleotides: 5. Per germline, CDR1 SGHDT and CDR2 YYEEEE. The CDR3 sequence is CASSLNQGVNYGYTF. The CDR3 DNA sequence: TGTGCCAGCAGCTTGAATCAGGGGGTAAACTATGGCTACACCTTC.

CDR3 nucleotides: TGTGCCATCAGTGAGTCGAATGGGCCGAGCTATGGCTACACCTTC. Translated, it gives CAISESNGPSYGYTF. The chain recombines TRBV10-3 with TRBJ1-2; unclear D gene. The CDR3 totals 15 residues. CDR1 and CDR2 (germline): ENHRY, SYGVKD. The germline V and J ends were trimmed by 0 bases and 4 bases, with 12 bases remaining between them.

The CDR3 bases are TGTGCCAGTACGTACGCGGGAGGGCTTAGTGGGGCCAACGTCCTGACTTTC. It translates to CASTYAGGLSGANVLTF. This chain uses TRBV2 with TRBJ2-6; 9 bases are shared with TRBD2. The junction had 12 bases not matched to a gene; V was cut back by 9 bases and J by 3 bases. Per the germline V gene, CDR1 is SNHLY and CDR2 is FYNNEI. The CDR3 sequence is 17 residues long.

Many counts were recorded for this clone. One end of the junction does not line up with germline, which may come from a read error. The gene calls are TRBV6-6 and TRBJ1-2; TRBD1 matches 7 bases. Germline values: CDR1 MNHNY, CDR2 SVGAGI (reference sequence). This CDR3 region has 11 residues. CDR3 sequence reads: CASSPGQRPHF. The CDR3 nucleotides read TGTGCCAGCAGTCCGGGACAGAGACCGCACTTC.

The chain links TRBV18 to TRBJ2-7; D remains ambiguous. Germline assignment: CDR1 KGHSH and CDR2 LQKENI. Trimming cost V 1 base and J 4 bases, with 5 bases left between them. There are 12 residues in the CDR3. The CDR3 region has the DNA TGTGCCAGCTCACCACAACGGTACGAGCAGTACTTC. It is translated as CASSPQRYEQYF.

This CDR3 is CASSYRLAGPTDTQYF. DNA for the CDR3: TGTGCCAGCAGTTACCGACTAGCGGGTCCAACAGATACGCAGTATTTT. V and J are TRBV28 and TRBJ2-3; 10 nucleotides line up with TRBD2. Germline-derived CDR1 and CDR2 are MDHEN and SYDVKM. The CDR3 extends over 16 amino acids. Losses at the gene ends were 4 bases for V and 3 bases for J; bases not matched to a gene: 7. Supplemented by reference TRBV28 and TRBJ2-3, the full variable domain reads DVKVTQSSRYLVKRTGEKVFLECVQDMDHENMFWYRQDPGLGLRLIYFSYDVKMKEKGDIPEGYSVSREKKERFSLILESASTNQTSMYLCASSYRLAGPTDTQYFGPGTRLTVL.

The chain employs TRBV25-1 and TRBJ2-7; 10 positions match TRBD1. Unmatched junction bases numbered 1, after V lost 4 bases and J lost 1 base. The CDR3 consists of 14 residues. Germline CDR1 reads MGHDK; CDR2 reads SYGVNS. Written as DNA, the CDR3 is TGTGCCAGCAGTGTGGACAGGGGGTCCTACGAGCAGTACTTC. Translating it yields CASSVDRGSYEQYF.

The CDR3 DNA sequence: TGTGCCAGCAGCCAAAACAGGGGAATGGGAAAACTGTTTTTT. It codes for CASSQNRGMGKLFF. The V and J genes are TRBV27 and TRBJ1-4, with 7 bases lining up with TRBD1. The CDR3 is made up of 14 amino acids. Trimming took 6 bases from V and 10 from J; bases not matched to a gene: 11. Germline V gene data show CDR1 as MNHEY and CDR2 as SMNVEV (reference sequence).

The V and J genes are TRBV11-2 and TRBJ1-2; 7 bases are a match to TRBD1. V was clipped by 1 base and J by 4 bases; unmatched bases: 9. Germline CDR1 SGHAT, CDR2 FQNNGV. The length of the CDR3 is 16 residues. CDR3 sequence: CASSLALDRASYGYTF. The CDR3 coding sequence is TGTGCCAGCAGCTTAGCCCTAGACAGGGCGAGCTATGGCTACACCTTC.

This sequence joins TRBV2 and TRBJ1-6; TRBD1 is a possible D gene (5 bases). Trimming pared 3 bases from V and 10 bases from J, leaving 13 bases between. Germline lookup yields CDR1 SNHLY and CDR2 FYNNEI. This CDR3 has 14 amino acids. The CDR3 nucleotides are TGTGCCAGCAGTGACAGGGATCGTGGATCACCCCTCCACTTT. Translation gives CASSDRDRGSPLHF.

The CDR3 coding sequence is TGTGCCAGCTCACCACAGGCGCGAGGACAGGGGACCTCCGGGACCAACTCCTACGAGCAGTACTTC. It is translated as CASSPQARGQGTSGTNSYEQYF. The rearrangement joins TRBV18 to TRBJ2-7; 9 positions agree with TRBD1. Germline V CDR1 and CDR2: KGHSH, LQKENI. V lost 1 base and J lost 0; bases outside the gene matches: 22. There are 22 residues in the CDR3.

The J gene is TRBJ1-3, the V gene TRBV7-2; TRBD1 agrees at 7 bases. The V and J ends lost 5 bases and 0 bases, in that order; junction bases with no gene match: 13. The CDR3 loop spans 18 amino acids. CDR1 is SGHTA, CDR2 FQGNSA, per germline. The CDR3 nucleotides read TGTGCCAGCAGCCCAGAGACAGGGTTAGGGTACTCTGGAAACACCATATATTTT. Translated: CASSPETGLGYSGNTIYF.

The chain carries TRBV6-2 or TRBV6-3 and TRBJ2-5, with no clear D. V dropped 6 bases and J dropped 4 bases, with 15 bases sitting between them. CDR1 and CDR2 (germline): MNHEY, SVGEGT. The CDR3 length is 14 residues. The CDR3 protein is CASSEDFGLETQYF. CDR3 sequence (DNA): TGTGCCAGCAGCGAGGATTTCGGTCTAGAGACCCAGTACTTC.

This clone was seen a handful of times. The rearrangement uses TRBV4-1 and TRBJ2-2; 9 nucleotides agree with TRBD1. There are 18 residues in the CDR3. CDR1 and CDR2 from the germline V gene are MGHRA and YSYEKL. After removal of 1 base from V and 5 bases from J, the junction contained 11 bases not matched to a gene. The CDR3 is CASSQGGGPGQGTGELFF. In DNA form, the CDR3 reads TGCGCCAGCAGCCAAGGGGGGGGCCCGGGACAGGGAACCGGGGAGCTGTTTTTT.

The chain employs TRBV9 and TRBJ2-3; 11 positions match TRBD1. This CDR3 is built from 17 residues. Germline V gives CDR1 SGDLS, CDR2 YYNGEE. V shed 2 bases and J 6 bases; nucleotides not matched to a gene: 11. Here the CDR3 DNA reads TGTGCCAGCAGCGTGGATGGGACAGGGGGTTTCATGGATACGCAGTATTTT. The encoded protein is CASSVDGTGGFMDTQYF.